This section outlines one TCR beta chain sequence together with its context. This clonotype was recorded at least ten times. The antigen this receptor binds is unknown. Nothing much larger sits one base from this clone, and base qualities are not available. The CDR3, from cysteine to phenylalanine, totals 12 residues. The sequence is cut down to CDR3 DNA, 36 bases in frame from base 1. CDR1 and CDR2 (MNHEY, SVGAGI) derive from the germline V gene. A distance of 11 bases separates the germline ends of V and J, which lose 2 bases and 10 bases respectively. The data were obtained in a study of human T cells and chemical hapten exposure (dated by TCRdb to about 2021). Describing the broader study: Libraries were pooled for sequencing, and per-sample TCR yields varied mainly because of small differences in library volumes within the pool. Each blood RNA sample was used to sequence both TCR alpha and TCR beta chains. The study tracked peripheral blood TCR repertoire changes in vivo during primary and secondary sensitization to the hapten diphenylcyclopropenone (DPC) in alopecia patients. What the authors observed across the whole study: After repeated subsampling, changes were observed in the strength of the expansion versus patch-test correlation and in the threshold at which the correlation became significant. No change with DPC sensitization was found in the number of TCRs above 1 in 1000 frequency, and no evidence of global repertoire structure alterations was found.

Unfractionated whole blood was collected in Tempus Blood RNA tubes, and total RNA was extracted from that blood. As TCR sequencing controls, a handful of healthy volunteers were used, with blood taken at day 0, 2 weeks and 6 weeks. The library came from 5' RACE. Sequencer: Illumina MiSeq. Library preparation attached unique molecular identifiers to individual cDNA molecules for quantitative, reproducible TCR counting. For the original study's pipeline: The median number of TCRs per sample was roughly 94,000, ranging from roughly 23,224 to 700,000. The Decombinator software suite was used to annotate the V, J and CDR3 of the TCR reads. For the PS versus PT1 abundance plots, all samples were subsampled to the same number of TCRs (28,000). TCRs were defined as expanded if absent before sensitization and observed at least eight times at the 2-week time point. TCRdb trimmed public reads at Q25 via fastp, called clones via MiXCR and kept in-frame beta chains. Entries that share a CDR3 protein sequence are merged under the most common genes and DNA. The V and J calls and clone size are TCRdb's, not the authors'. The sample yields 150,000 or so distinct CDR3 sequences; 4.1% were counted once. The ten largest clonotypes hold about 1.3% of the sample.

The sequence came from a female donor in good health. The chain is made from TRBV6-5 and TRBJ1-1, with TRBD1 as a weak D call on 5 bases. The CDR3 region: CASSYDGGTAFF. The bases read TGTGCCAGCAGTTACGATGGGGGAACAGCTTTCTTT.